The entry that follows covers one TCR beta chain sequence. The target of this receptor is not known. The sample holds no much larger clone one base away, and base qualities are not on file. Library method: RACE. The sequencing machine was a NextSeq 500. During library preparation, unique molecular identifiers were attached to individual cDNA molecules so that TCRs could be counted quantitatively and reproducibly. From each blood RNA sample, both TCR alpha and TCR beta chains were sequenced. Per the authors' processing: A median of roughly 98,000 TCRs per sample was observed, with a range of roughly 23,224 to 700,000. V, J and CDR3 annotation of the TCR reads was performed with the Decombinator software suite. For PS versus PT1 abundance plots, all samples were subsampled to the same number of TCRs (28,000). TCRs were defined as expanded if absent before sensitization and observed at least eight times at the 2-week time point. TCRdb reworked the public reads: Q25 trimming with fastp, MiXCR clone assembly, productive beta chains retained. All rows with the same CDR3 protein become a single entry with the most common DNA and genes. TCRdb's processing, not the study's, gives the V and J calls here. This sample has some 77,000 distinct CDR3 sequences in its table, and 10% of those were observed once. The ten biggest clones cover roughly 1.5% of the sample.

Sample time point, as interpreted from the label and publication: patch test 1, 2 weeks after DPC sensitization. Taken with the paper, the label for treatment or condition translates to: therapeutic diphenylcyclopropenone sensitization with weekly scalp DPC. At every patch-test visit, the blood draw took place before the patch test was put on. Patients were considered eligible if aged 18 to 70, diagnosed with alopecia and deemed suitable for DPC therapy, and patients were excluded if pregnant. Total RNA was extracted from unfractionated whole blood that had been collected in Tempus Blood RNA tubes. The data are from a study of human T cells and chemical hapten exposure (dated by TCRdb to about 2021). Some background on the complete study: For sensitization, 2% DPC in acetone was applied to an approximately 2 cm by approximately 2 cm area of upper inner arm skin. Blood samples were taken from patients before sensitization (week 0) and at 2, 6 and about 24 weeks after DPC sensitization. Libraries were combined into a pool for sequencing, and differences in TCR yield between samples came mainly from small differences in library volumes within the pool. Alopecia areata with under or over 50% scalp involvement, alopecia totalis and alopecia universalis were represented in the patient cohort, which was mostly female. In alopecia patients, the study followed how the peripheral blood TCR repertoire changed in vivo over primary and secondary sensitization to diphenylcyclopropenone (DPC), a hapten. For TCR sequencing, blood came from about 28 alopecia patients at anywhere from one to four time points (pre-sensitization, 2, 6 and 24 weeks). Patch testing was performed on the upper back with Finn chambers containing 0.01% DPC, and the patch tests were scored after 6 days according to International Contact Dermatitis Research Group standards. Patients additionally received weekly therapeutic DPC doses to the scalp throughout the roughly 25-week study period.

V sheds 2 bases and J sheds 7 bases, leaving 7 bases between their ends. Via the germline V gene, CDR1 is SNHLY and CDR2 FYNNEI. The CDR3 spans 12 residues, from the cysteine through the phenylalanine. The CDR3 DNA has 36 bases and is translated from base 1. On the study overall, not on this receptor specifically: Repeated subsampling changed both the strength of the expansion versus patch-test correlation and the threshold at which that correlation became significant. Compared with pre-sensitization or healthy control sets, expanded TCRs formed significantly more large CDR3 similarity clusters, which is consistent with antigen-driven responses. No change with DPC sensitization was found in the number of TCRs above 1 in 1000 frequency, and no evidence of global repertoire structure alterations was found. Patch test score correlated positively with the number of PT1 expanded TCRs, reaching significance at thresholds 8, 16 and 32 but not at 4. All patients had alopecia, a presumed autoimmune disease, so their immune response might differ from that of healthy individuals.

This sequence originates from a woman aged 45-65 years with alopecia areata. Some clones in this sample may be carry-over from other donors' samples. The chain is made from TRBV2 and TRBJ2-3; the D gene cannot be named for sure. Material: whole blood, obtained in connection with sensitization to the hapten diphenylcyclopropenone (DPC). In nucleotide form, the sequence is TGTGCCAGCAGTGAAAATTTTAATACGCAGTATTTT. Its translation is CASSENFNTQYF.